This T cell receptor beta chain originates from a study of T cell responses to AZD1222 COVID-19 vaccine. The study, taken as a whole, reports: Unmutated variant regions reportedly attract nearly half of all spike-specific TCRs.

Concerning this clone: Its antigen is currently unknown. Within the sample, other DNA sequences also encode this same CDR3.

TCRdb's copy holds only in-frame clones and misses some; the assay was immunoSEQ multiplex PCR. The data show some 110,000 clones, with 88% seen just once and roughly 4% held by the top ten. There are 14 residues in the CDR3. V was pared by 1 base and J by 2 bases, with 7 bases between. Germline CDR1 is LGHDT and CDR2 is YNNKEL (reference sequence). J is TRBJ2-3 and V is TRBV3-1 (or the pseudogene TRBV3-2), with D unresolved. This material consisted of peripheral blood, taken 28 days after the second AZD1222 dose. This TCR was recovered from an adult who received the AZD1222 COVID-19 vaccine. CDR3 nucleotides: TGTGCCAGCAGCCAAGGGCAGTTCACAGATACGCAGTATTTT. Translating it yields CASSQGQFTDTQYF.